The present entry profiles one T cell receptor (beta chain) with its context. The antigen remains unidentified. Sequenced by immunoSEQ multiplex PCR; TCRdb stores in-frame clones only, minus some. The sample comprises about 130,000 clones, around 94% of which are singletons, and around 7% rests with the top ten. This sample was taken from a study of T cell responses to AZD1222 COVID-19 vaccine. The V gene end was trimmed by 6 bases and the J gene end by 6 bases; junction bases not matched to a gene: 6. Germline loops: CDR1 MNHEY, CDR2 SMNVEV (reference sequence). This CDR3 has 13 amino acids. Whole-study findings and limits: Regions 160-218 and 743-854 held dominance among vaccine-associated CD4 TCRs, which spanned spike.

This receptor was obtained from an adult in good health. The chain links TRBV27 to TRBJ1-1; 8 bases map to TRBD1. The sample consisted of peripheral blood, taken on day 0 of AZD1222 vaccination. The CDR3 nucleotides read TGTGCCAGCAGCTCCCAGGGGGCAGCTGAAGCTTTCTTT. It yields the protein CASSSQGAAEAFF.